This is a list of T cell receptor beta chains from one sample in a study of T cell responses to AZD1222 COVID-19 vaccine. Assay: immunoSEQ multiplex PCR; the TCRdb copy retains only in-frame clones and omits some. The sample has about 120,000 clones, around 93% seen once. Material: peripheral blood, obtained 28 days after the second AZD1222 dose. The receptor set was obtained from an adult who received the AZD1222 COVID-19 vaccine. Both conserved end residues are part of each CDR3.

15 | TRBV5-1 | CASRPLLDSTDTQYF
17 | TRBV19 | CASSTVLRASGANVLTF
14 | TRBV18 | CASSPSQGDSPLHF
16 | TRBV7-2 | CASSLQSGSSTDTQYF
15 | TRBV7-2 | CASRGRGGPGTEAFF
13 | TRBV7-2 | CASRALGVDTIYF
14 | TRBV29-1 | CSVEIGQGAGGYTF
12 | TRBV7-8 | CASSSPGLWAFF
12 | TRBV19 | CASSIGESNQHF
15 | TRBV6-2/TRBV6-3 | CASSPRDRGAYGYTF
14 | TRBV7-2 | CASSFGQGGTEAFF
15 | TRBV2 | CASGTGTGMTQPQHF
12 | TRBV2 | CASSLPRDGYTF
12 | TRBV12-3/TRBV12-4 | CASNPRPDSQYF
15 | TRBV7-9 | CASSLAGSSGNTIYF
16 | TRBV5-6 | CASSFRAAGGPQTQYF
16 | TRBV11-2 | CASSPLNSRGKETQYF
16 | TRBV4-3 | CASRFEWQESSYEQYF
14 | TRBV19 | CASQWDKYTDTQYF
13 | TRBV11-2 | CASSLVIGGEAFF
15 | TRBV6-5 | CASSYSRSNNSPLHF
12 | TRBV15 | CATSTPGGEAFF
19 | TRBV21-1 | CASSKVGPGLAPVQETQYF
12 | TRBV14 | CASSQADQPQHF
16 | TRBV19 | CASSSPPSARGNEQFF
13 | TRBV5-1 | CASGSRGPDTQYF
22 | TRBV12-5 | CASGLDPRTGGRILGGANVLTF
15 | TRBV27 | CASSLIAYGDTEAFF
15 | TRBV7-6 | CASAGGAGSYNEQFF
17 | TRBV2 | CASRFGDIQGPNYGYTF
13 | TRBV10-3 | CAISTETNQPQHF
16 | TRBV5-1 | CASSRSGQAGTGELFF
13 | TRBV29-1 | CSVAGRNQETQYF
16 | TRBV5-1 | CASSQLTGRETGELFF
15 | TRBV19 | CASSTRTGVAETQYF
14 | TRBV5-5 | CASSFLQGAYGYTF
18 | TRBV7-2 | CASSPTPTYLRTYNEQFF
15 | TRBV9 | CASSAGQGARYGYTF
13 | TRBV6-2/TRBV6-3 | CASSYDGDYGYTF
14 | TRBV6-2/TRBV6-3 | CASSPGGSIYEQYF
14 | TRBV6-2/TRBV6-3 | CASSGTLENSPLHF
15 | TRBV9 | CASSVGRGFDTEAFF
14 | TRBV6-2/TRBV6-3 | CATRPGPYYSPLHF
16 | TRBV28 | CASSLRGLMGTDTQYF
13 | TRBV12-3/TRBV12-4 | CATKGDSTDTQYF
13 | TRBV10-1 | CASSETGNYGYTF
16 | TRBV6-5 | CASSSNPGRTNTEAFF
12 | TRBV29-1 | CSGQGTPTEAFF